This TCR beta chain was captured by sequencing in a study of T cell repertoires and Cas9 in healthy adults (dated by TCRdb to 2016 to 2018). In terms of the full investigation: SpCas9-reactive T cells were characterized for multi-effector potency, cytotoxicity and lineage determination within the CD4 and CD8 compartments. The study examined preexisting T cell immunity against the Streptococcus pyogenes Cas9 nuclease (SpCas9) used in CRISPR gene editing.

The germline V gene supplies CDR1 MGHRA and CDR2 YSYEKL. At the junction V is shortened by 0 bases and J by 5 bases; bases outside the gene matches: 15. From its cysteine to its phenylalanine, the CDR3 spans 19 amino acids. Only the CDR3 part of the read is kept: 57 bases, read in frame from the first base. As concerns this clone: Its antigen is currently not known. Qualities for individual bases were not recorded, and no much larger clone is one base off.

General conclusions and limits of the study: In vitro, SpCas9-reactive regulatory T cells were reported to reduce the proliferation and function of SpCas9-reactive effector T cells.

The library relied on the immunoSEQ multiplex PCR assay. TCRdb took this table from immuneACCESS and kept in-frame rearrangements with V and J called. Such tables lack part of the clones; where checked against another copy, unresolved V genes explain under half of the gap, and the rest is unexplained. The sample table lists fewer than 15,000 clones, around 86% of them with a count of one. Of the sample, more than 2% falls within the top ten clones. Healthy humans were used as donors in the study. The TCR was taken from a human donor in good health. The sample comprised Tregs (CD4+, CD25+, CD127-, CD137-, CD154-) from PBMCs; culture status not recorded. The rearranged chain carries TRBV4-1 and TRBJ2-2; 7 middle bases align to TRBD2. CDR3 sequence: CASSQDIGLELGSTGELFF. The nucleotides are TGCGCCAGCAGCCAAGATATAGGACTAGAACTCGGTTCGACCGGGGAGCTGTTTTTT.